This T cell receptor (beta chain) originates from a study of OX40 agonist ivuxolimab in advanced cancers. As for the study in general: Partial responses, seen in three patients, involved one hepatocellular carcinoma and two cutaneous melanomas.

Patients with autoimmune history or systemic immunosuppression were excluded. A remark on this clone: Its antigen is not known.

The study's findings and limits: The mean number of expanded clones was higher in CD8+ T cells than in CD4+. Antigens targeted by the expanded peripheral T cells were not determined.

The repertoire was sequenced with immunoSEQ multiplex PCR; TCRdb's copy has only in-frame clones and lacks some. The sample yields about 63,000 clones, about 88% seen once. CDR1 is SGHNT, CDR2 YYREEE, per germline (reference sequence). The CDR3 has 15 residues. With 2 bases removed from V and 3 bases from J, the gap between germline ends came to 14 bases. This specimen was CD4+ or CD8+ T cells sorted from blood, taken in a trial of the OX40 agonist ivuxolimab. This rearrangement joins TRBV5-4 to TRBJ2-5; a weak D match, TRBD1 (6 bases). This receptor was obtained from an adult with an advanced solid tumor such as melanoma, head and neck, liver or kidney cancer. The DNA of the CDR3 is TGTGCCAGCAGCTTCGGCCGCTACAGGGAAGAGACCCAGTACTTC. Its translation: CASSFGRYREETQYF.